This TCR beta chain was found in a study of T cell repertoires and HLA-DP antigens. In the study overall: CD4+ T cells were cocultured with HeLa cells expressing HLA-DP. Sorted CD137+CD4+ samples averaged approximately 230 ng DNA; pre-culture CD4+ samples, roughly 1,300 ng.

The CDR3 totals 14 residues. V lost 3 bases, J lost 4 bases, and 9 bases lay in between. CDR1 is KGHSH and CDR2 is LQKENI in the germline V gene. On this clone itself: What it binds is unknown.

Sequenced by immunoSEQ multiplex PCR; TCRdb stores in-frame clones only, minus some. Seen here are some 120,000 clones, around 93% observed once, and the top ten hold about 0.27%. Sequencing was carried out using CD4+ T cells from PBMCs. The origin of this receptor is a woman in her late teens or twenties in good health and CMV-seronegative. This sequence joins TRBV18 and TRBJ2-2; D gene ambiguous. CDR3 DNA sequence: TGTGCCAGCTCACCCGAGAGGACCACCGGGGAGCTGTTTTTT. This codes for CASSPERTTGELFF.